The clone carrying this TCR beta chain was observed a handful of times. A second 7 to 11 cycle PCR used barcoded and J-beta primers. TCRdb re-analysed the 5' RACE reads in MiXCR, keeping a single row per CDR3 protein. The repertoire holds some 1.4 million distinct CDR3 sequences, with 42% as singletons. CDR3 length equals 14 residues. Per germline, CDR1 SEHNR and CDR2 FQNEAQ (reference sequence). Unmatched junction bases numbered 12, after V lost 3 bases and J lost 11 bases. This sample is drawn from a study of blood T cells in healthy people across ages. Input material: blood. This sequence was found in a woman aged 18 to 35 in good health. The rearrangement uses TRBV7-9 and TRBJ2-7; 8 positions match TRBD1. The CDR3 DNA reads TGTGCCAGCAGCTTCGTTTCGGGACAGGAGAGAAAGTACTTC. Amino acids: CASSFVSGQERKYF.